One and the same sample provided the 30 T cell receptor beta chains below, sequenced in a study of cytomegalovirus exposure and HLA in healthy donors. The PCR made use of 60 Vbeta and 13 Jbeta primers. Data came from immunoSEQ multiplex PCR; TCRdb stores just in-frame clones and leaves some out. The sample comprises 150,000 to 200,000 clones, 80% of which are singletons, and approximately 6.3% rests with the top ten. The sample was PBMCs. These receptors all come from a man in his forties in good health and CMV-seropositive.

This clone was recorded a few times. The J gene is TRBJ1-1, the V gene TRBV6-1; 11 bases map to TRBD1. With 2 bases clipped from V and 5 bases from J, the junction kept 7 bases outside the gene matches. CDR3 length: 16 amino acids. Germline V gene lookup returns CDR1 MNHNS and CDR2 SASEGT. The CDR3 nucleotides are TGTGCCAGCAGTGAACGCGGGACAGGGGGGAAGACTGAAGCTTTCTTT. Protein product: CASSERGTGGKTEAFF.

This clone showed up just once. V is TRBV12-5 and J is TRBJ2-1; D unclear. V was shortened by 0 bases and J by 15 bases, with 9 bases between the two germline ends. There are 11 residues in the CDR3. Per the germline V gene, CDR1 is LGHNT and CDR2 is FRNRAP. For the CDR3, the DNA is TGTGCTAGTGGTTTGGTCGGAGAAGGGTTCTTC. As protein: CASGLVGEGFF.

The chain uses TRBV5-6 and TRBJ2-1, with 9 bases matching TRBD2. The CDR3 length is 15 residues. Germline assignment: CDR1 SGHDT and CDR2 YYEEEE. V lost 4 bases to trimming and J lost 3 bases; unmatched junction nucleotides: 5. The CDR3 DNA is TGTGCCAGCAGCCCCAGCGGGGGGTACTACAATGAGCAGTTCTTC. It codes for CASSPSGGYYNEQFF. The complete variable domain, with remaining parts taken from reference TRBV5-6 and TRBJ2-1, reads DAGVTQSPTHLIKTRGQQVTLRCSPKSGHDTVSWYQQALGQGPQFIFQYYEEEERQRGNFPDRFSGHQFPNYSSELNVNALLLGDSALYLCASSPSGGYYNEQFFGPGTRLTVL.

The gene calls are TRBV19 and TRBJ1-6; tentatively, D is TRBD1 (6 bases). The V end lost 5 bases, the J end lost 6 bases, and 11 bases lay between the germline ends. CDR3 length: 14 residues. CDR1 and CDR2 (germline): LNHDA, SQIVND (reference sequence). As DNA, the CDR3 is TGTGCCAGTAGTGGATGGGACACTAATTCACCCCTCCACTTT. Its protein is CASSGWDTNSPLHF.

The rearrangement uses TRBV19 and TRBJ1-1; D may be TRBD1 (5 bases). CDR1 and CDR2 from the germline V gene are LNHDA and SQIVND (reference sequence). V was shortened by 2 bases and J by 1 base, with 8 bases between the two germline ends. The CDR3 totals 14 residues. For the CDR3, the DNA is TGTGCCAGTAGTATAATAGGGGCGAACACTGAAGCTTTCTTT. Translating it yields CASSIIGANTEAFF.

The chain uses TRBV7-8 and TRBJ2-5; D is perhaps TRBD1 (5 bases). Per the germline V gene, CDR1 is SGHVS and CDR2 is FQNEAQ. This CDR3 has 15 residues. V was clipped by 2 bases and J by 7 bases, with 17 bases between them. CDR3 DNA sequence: TGTGCCAGCAGCTTAAGGGGTCCGGGCCGTGGGACCCAGTACTTC. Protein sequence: CASSLRGPGRGTQYF.

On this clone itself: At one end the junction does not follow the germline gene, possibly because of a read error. The CDR3 nucleotides are TGTGCCTGGGTGGGGGAGGGACTAGCGGGGGACTTTCCCCGCTTC. The encoded protein is CAWVGEGLAGDFPRF. The chain joins TRBV30 to TRBJ2-7; 14 bases fit TRBD2. This CDR3 region has 15 residues. The V gene's germline CDR1 is GTSNPN and CDR2 SVGIG (reference sequence).

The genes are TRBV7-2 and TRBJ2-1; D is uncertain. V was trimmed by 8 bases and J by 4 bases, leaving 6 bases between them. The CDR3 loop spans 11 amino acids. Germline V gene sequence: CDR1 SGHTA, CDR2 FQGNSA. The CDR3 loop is CASLRYNEQFF. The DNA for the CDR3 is TGTGCCAGCCTAAGATACAATGAGCAGTTCTTC.

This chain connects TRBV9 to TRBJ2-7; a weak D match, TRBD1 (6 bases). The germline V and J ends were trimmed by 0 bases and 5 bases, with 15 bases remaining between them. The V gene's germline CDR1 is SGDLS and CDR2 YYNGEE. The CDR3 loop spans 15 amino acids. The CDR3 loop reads CASSVGGGGGDEQYF. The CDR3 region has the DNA TGTGCCAGCAGCGTAGGGGGTGGGGGCGGCGACGAGCAGTACTTC.

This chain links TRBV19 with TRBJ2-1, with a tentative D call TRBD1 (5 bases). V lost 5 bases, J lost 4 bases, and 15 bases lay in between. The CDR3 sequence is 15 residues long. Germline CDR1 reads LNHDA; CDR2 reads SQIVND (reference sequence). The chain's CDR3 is CASSVDTSSYNEQFF. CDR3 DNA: TGTGCCAGTAGTGTGGACACCAGCTCTTACAATGAGCAGTTCTTC.

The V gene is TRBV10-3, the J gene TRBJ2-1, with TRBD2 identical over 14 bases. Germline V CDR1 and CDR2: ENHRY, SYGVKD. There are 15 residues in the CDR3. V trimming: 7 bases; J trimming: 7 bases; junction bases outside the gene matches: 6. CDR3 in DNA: TGTGCCATCACGGGACTAGCGGGGGCGGGGAATGAGCAGTTCTTC. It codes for CAITGLAGAGNEQFF.

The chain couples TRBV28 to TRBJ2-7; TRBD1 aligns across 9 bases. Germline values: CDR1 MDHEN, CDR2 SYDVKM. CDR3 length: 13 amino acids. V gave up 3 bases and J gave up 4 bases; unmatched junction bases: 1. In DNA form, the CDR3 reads TGTGCCAGCAGTTTGGGACAGGGATACGAGCAGTACTTC. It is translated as CASSLGQGYEQYF.

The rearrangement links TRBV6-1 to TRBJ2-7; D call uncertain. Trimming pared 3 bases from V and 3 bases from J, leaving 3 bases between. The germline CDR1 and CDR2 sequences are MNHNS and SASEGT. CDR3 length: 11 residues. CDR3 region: CASSDYYEQYF. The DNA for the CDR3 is TGTGCCAGCAGTGATTACTACGAGCAGTACTTC.

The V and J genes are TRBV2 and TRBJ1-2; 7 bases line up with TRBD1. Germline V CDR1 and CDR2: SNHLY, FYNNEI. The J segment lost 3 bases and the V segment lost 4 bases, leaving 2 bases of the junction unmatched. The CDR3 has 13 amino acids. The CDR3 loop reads CASSGGQYYGYTF. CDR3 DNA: TGTGCCAGCAGTGGGGGACAGTACTATGGCTACACCTTC.

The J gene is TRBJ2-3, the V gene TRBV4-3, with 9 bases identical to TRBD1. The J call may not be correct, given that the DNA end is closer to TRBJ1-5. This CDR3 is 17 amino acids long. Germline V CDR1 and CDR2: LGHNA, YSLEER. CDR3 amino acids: CASSQALGTGLTDTQHF. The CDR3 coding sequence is TGCGCCAGCAGCCAAGCGTTAGGGACAGGGTTAACAGATACGCAGCATTTT.

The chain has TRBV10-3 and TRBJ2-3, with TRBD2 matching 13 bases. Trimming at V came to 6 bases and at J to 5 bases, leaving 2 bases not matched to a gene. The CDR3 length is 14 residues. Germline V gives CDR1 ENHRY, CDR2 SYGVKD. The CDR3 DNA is TGTGCCATCAGGCGGACTAGCGGGGGAGATACGCAGTATTTT. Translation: CAIRRTSGGDTQYF.

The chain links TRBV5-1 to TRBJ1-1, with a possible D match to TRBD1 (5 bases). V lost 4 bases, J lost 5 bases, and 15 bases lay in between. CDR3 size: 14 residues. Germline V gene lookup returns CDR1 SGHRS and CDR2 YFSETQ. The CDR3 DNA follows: TGCGCCAGCAGCCCCAGTGGGGGGACGACTGAAGCTTTCTTT. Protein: CASSPSGGTTEAFF.

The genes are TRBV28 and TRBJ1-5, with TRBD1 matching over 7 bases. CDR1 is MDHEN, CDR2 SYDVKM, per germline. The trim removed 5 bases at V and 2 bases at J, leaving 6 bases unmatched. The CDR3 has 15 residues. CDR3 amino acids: CASSETGAGNQPQHF. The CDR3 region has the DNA TGTGCCAGCAGTGAAACAGGGGCCGGCAATCAGCCCCAGCATTTT.

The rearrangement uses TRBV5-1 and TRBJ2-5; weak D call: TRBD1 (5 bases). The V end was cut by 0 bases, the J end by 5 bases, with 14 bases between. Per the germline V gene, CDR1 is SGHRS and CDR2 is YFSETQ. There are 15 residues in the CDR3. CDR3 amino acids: CASSLVVRARETQYF. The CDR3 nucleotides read TGCGCCAGCAGCTTGGTTGTCAGGGCGCGGGAGACCCAGTACTTC.

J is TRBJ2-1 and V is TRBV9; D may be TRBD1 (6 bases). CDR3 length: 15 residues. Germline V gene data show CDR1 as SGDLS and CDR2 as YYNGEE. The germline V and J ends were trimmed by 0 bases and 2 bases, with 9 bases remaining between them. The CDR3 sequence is CASSVEQGAYNEQFF. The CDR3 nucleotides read TGTGCCAGCAGCGTAGAACAGGGTGCCTACAATGAGCAGTTCTTC.

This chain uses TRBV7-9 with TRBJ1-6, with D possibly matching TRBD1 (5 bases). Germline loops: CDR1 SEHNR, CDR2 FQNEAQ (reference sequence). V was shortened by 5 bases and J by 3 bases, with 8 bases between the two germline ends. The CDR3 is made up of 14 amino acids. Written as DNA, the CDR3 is TGTGCCAGCAGCCCGCAGGGCTATAATTCACCCCTCCACTTT. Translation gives CASSPQGYNSPLHF.

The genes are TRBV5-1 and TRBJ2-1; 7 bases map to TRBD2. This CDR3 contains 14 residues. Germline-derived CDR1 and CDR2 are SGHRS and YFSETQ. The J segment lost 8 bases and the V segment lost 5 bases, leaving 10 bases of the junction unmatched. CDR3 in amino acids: CASRPLGGEDEQFF. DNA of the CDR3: TGCGCCAGCAGGCCCTTGGGGGGGGAGGATGAGCAGTTCTTC. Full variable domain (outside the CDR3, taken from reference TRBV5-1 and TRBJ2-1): KAGVTQTPRYLIKTRGQQVTLSCSPISGHRSVSWYQQTPGQGLQFLFEYFSETQRNKGNFPGRFSGRQFSNSRSEMNVSTLELGDSALYLCASRPLGGEDEQFFGPGTRLTVL.

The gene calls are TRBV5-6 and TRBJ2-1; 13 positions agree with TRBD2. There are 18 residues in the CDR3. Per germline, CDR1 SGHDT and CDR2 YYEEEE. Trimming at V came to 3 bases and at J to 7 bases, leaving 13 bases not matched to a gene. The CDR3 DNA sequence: TGTGCCAGCAGCTCAACTAGCGGGGGGGCTAGGGACAAAAATGAGCAGTTCTTC. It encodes CASSSTSGGARDKNEQFF.

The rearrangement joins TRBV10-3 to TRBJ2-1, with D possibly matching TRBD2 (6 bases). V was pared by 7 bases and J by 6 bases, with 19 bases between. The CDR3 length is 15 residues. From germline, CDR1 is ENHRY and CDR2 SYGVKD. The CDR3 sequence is CAITGTGTPINEQFF. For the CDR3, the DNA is TGTGCCATCACGGGGACCGGGACTCCAATCAATGAGCAGTTCTTC.

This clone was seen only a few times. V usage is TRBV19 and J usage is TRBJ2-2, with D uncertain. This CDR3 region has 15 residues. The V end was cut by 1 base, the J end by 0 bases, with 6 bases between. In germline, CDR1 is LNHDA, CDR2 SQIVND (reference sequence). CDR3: CASSIVGANTGELFF. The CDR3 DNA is TGTGCCAGTAGTATAGTAGGAGCGAACACCGGGGAGCTGTTTTTT. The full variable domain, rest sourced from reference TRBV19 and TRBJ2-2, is DGGITQSPKYLFRKEGQNVTLSCEQNLNHDAMYWYRQDPGQGLRLIYYSQIVNDFQKGDIAEGYSVSREKKESFPLTVTSAQKNPTAFYLCASSIVGANTGELFFGEGSRLTVL.

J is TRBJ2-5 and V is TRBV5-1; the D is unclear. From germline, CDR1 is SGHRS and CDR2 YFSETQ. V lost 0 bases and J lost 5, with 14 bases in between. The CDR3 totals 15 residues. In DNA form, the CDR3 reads TGCGCCAGCAGCTTGGAGGTCGCTCAGGTGGAGACCCAGTACTTC. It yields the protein CASSLEVAQVETQYF.

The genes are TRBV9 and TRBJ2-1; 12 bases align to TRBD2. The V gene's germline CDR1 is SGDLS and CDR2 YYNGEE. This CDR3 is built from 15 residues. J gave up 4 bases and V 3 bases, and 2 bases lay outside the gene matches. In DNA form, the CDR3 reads TGTGCCAGCAGCGCTAGCGGGGGGGCTTACAATGAGCAGTTCTTC. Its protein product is CASSASGGAYNEQFF.

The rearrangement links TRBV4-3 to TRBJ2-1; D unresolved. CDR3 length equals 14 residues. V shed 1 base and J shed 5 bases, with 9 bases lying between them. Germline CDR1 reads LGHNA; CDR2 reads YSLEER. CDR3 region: CASSQVEADNEQFF. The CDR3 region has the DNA TGCGCCAGCAGCCAAGTAGAGGCCGACAATGAGCAGTTCTTC.

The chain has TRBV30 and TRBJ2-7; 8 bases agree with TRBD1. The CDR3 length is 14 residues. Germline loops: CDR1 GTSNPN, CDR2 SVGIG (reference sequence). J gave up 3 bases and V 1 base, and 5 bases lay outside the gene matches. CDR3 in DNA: TGTGCCTGGAGTGCCGGGACAGGTAGCTACGAGCAGTACTTC. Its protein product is CAWSAGTGSYEQYF.

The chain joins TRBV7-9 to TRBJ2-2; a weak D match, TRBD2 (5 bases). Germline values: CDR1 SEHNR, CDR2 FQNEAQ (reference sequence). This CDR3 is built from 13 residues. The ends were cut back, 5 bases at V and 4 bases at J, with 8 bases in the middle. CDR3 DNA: TGTGCCAGCAGCCCAGGACTCACCGGGGAGCTGTTTTTT. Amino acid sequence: CASSPGLTGELFF.